Listed here are 20 T cell receptor beta chains from one sample, sequenced in a study of a mutant IDH1 vaccine in newly diagnosed glioma. The time point was: week 23, last vaccination. Vaccination comprised doses that each held 300 ug of mutant IDH1 20-mer peptide, plus topical imiquimod. No antigen is known for these receptors. The repertoire was sequenced with immunoSEQ multiplex PCR; TCRdb's copy has only in-frame clones and lacks some. The table records 52,000 or so clones, 80% of them present only once. The sequences come from PBMCs, collected from a glioma patient whose treatment included an IDH1 peptide vaccine. These receptors came from a man aged 35 to 55 with glioma.

V is TRBV2 and J is TRBJ2-1; possible D gene TRBD1, 6 bases. The V gene lost 10 bases and the J gene lost 6 bases, with 13 bases spanning the gap. This CDR3 is built from 12 residues. Germline CDR1 is SNHLY and CDR2 is FYNNEI. The CDR3 here is CATQGRVNEQFF. CDR3 coding DNA: TGTGCCACACAGGGTCGGGTCAATGAGCAGTTCTTC.

This clone has only one observation. The chain recombines TRBV5-1 with TRBJ2-2; 15 bases are shared with TRBD2. Germline V CDR1 and CDR2: SGHRS, YFSETQ. This CDR3 contains 18 residues. Trimming cost V 4 bases and J 2 bases; bases outside gene matches: 6. As DNA, the CDR3 is TGCGCCAGCAGCAGGACTAGCGGGGGGGCAATCAACACCGGGGAGCTGTTTTTT. Its translation: CASSRTSGGAINTGELFF.

The CDR3 region has the DNA TGTGCCAGCAGAGAGGCCGGCAGGAGCTCCTACGAGCAGTACTTC. Protein sequence: CASREAGRSSYEQYF. The chain links TRBV6-1 to TRBJ2-7, with D unclear. The CDR3 is 15 residues long. V was trimmed by 6 bases and J by 0 bases, leaving 15 bases between them. Germline V CDR1 and CDR2: MNHNS, SASEGT.

The gene calls are TRBV30 and TRBJ1-2, with a tentative D call TRBD1 (6 bases). This CDR3 has 13 amino acids. Germline CDR1 and CDR2: GTSNPN and SVGIG (reference sequence). The V gene lost 1 base and the J gene lost 4 bases, with 10 bases spanning the gap. This chain's CDR3 is CAWSEQGFYGYTF. The CDR3 nucleotides read TGTGCCTGGAGTGAACAGGGCTTCTATGGCTACACCTTC.

The chain has TRBV2 and TRBJ1-1; D perhaps matches TRBD1 (6 bases). Trimming shortened V by 1 base and J by 0 bases, and 9 bases separated the two germline ends. Germline CDR1 and CDR2: SNHLY and FYNNEI. The CDR3 sequence is 15 residues long. CDR3 nucleotide sequence: TGTGCCAGCAGTGAAGGAACAGGGATGAACACTGAAGCTTTCTTT. Amino acids: CASSEGTGMNTEAFF.

This chain connects TRBV19 to TRBJ2-5; D is ambiguous. Germline V lookup: CDR1 LNHDA, CDR2 SQIVND (reference sequence). Trimming stripped 9 bases from V and 7 bases from J, with 15 bases between. The CDR3 spans 12 residues. DNA of the CDR3: TGTGCCAGCGAAGGGTCCCGAAGGACCCAGTACTTC. Residues: CASEGSRRTQYF.

The rearrangement uses TRBV6-5 and TRBJ1-5, with D unresolved. The V end lost 5 bases, the J end lost 2 bases, and 10 bases lay between the germline ends. This CDR3 is 14 amino acids long. Germline V lookup: CDR1 MNHEY, CDR2 SVGAGI. CDR3 DNA: TGTGCCAGCAGTCGTTTGGACCGCAATCAGCCCCAGCATTTT. It yields the protein CASSRLDRNQPQHF.

The genes are TRBV4-2 and TRBJ2-5; TRBD2 matches at 7 bases. This CDR3 comprises 15 residues. V lost 0 bases to trimming and J lost 3 bases; unmatched junction nucleotides: 4. Per the germline V gene, CDR1 is LGHNA and CDR2 is YNFKEQ. The CDR3 DNA is TGTGCCAGCAGCCAAGAGAGGGGAGGGGAAGAGACCCAGTACTTC. Protein: CASSQERGGEETQYF.

This chain links TRBV29-1 with TRBJ2-1; perhaps D is TRBD1 or TRBD2 (6 bases each). Per germline, CDR1 SQVTM and CDR2 ANQGSEA. The CDR3 is 13 residues long. V was pared by 7 bases and J by 7 bases, with 17 bases between. The CDR3 sequence: CSALRDNRNEQFF. The CDR3 region has the DNA TGCAGCGCCCTGCGGGACAATAGGAATGAGCAGTTCTTC.

Concerning this clone itself: The sample holds other DNA sequences that translate to the same CDR3. The chain's CDR3 is CASSLQGYGYTF. For the CDR3, the DNA is TGTGCCAGCAGTTTGCAGGGATATGGCTACACCTTC. The chain carries TRBV27 and TRBJ1-2; D may be TRBD1 (5 bases). V dropped 3 bases and J dropped 5 bases, with 7 bases sitting between them. This CDR3 is built from 12 residues. Germline CDR1 reads MNHEY; CDR2 reads SMNVEV (reference sequence).

V gene TRBV6-5 combines with J gene TRBJ2-7; D is perhaps TRBD1 or TRBD2 (5 bases each). This CDR3 has 14 residues. Germline V CDR1 and CDR2: MNHEY, SVGAGI. V was cut by 5 bases and J by 0 bases, with 11 bases left in between. The CDR3 DNA is TGTGCCAGCAGTCCTGGGACGGGCTCCTACGAGCAGTACTTC. It translates to CASSPGTGSYEQYF.

This chain connects TRBV6-6 to TRBJ2-7; TRBD2 aligns across 8 bases. Germline lookup yields CDR1 MNHNY and CDR2 SVGAGI (reference sequence). V gave up 5 bases and J gave up 0 bases; unmatched junction bases: 6. This CDR3 is built from 15 residues. CDR3 sequence: CASSQLAVSSYEQYF. The CDR3 coding sequence is TGTGCCAGCAGTCAACTAGCGGTCAGCTCCTACGAGCAGTACTTC.

J is TRBJ2-7 and V is TRBV29-1; 8 positions match TRBD2. The V and J ends lost 6 bases and 5 bases, in that order; junction bases with no gene match: 9. The CDR3 is made up of 13 amino acids. Germline lookup yields CDR1 SQVTM and CDR2 ANQGSEA. CDR3 amino acids: CSVGRGVGDEQYF. CDR3 DNA: TGCAGCGTCGGGCGGGGGGTCGGGGACGAGCAGTACTTC.

The J gene is TRBJ2-4, the V gene TRBV5-1; 9 bases align to TRBD2. This CDR3 spans 17 amino acids. V shed 3 bases, J shed 0 bases, and the junction held 7 bases outside the gene matches. Germline V CDR1 and CDR2: SGHRS, YFSETQ. The CDR3 region is CASSSNPSGVAKNIQYF. As DNA, the CDR3 is TGCGCCAGCAGCTCAAACCCTAGCGGGGTAGCCAAAAACATTCAGTACTTC. The full variable domain, in which reference TRBV5-1 and TRBJ2-4 provide the parts outside the CDR3, is KAGVTQTPRYLIKTRGQQVTLSCSPISGHRSVSWYQQTPGQGLQFLFEYFSETQRNKGNFPGRFSGRQFSNSRSEMNVSTLELGDSALYLCASSSNPSGVAKNIQYFGAGTRLSVL.

V is TRBV5-1 and J is TRBJ2-3; TRBD2 matches at 9 bases. The junction had 9 bases not matched to a gene; V was cut back by 4 bases and J by 0 bases. Germline CDR1 reads SGHRS; CDR2 reads YFSETQ. The CDR3 runs to 17 residues. CDR3 sequence: CASSRWASGASTDTQYF. The CDR3 DNA is TGCGCCAGCAGCCGGTGGGCTAGCGGGGCCAGCACAGATACGCAGTATTTT. The full variable domain, its missing parts supplied by reference TRBV5-1 and TRBJ2-3, is KAGVTQTPRYLIKTRGQQVTLSCSPISGHRSVSWYQQTPGQGLQFLFEYFSETQRNKGNFPGRFSGRQFSNSRSEMNVSTLELGDSALYLCASSRWASGASTDTQYFGPGTRLTVL.

The CDR3 DNA reads as TGTGCCAGCAGCTTGTGGGGGGGCGGGGCTCAAGAGACCCAGTACTTC. Protein sequence: CASSLWGGGAQETQYF. The genes are TRBV5-5 and TRBJ2-5; D possibly corresponds to TRBD2 (7 bases). The CDR3 has 16 residues. V was cut by 1 base and J by 2 bases, with 15 bases left in between. Germline CDR1 reads SGHKS; CDR2 reads YYEKEE (reference sequence).

This chain uses TRBV5-8 with TRBJ2-5, with 8 bases that match TRBD2. This CDR3 has 13 amino acids. The trim removed 10 bases at V and 6 bases at J, leaving 11 bases unmatched. CDR1 and CDR2 (germline): SGHTS, YDEGEE. The CDR3 loop reads CAGGRGGPKTQYF. As DNA, the CDR3 is TGTGCCGGGGGACGGGGGGGCCCGAAGACCCAGTACTTC. The complete variable domain, with remaining parts taken from reference TRBV5-8 and TRBJ2-5, reads EAGVTQSPTHLIKTRGQQATLRCSPISGHTSVYWYQQALGLGLQFLLWYDEGEERNRGNFPPRFSGRQFPNYSSELNVNALELEDSALYLCAGGRGGPKTQYFGPGTRLLVL.

The chain employs TRBV14 and TRBJ2-7; no definite D call. Germline V lookup: CDR1 SGHDN, CDR2 FVKESK. The CDR3 is 12 residues long. V was trimmed by 4 bases and J by 0 bases, leaving 4 bases between them. The CDR3 DNA sequence: TGTGCCAGCAGCCGGAGCTCCTACGAGCAGTACTTC. It encodes CASSRSSYEQYF.

The rearrangement links TRBV7-9 to TRBJ1-4, with 10 bases fitting TRBD1. With 4 bases clipped from V and 7 bases from J, the junction kept 3 bases outside the gene matches. CDR3 size: 14 residues. Germline-derived CDR1 and CDR2 are SEHNR and FQNEAQ (reference sequence). CDR3 nucleotide sequence: TGTGCCAGCAGCTCGGGACAGGGGAGTGAAAAACTGTTTTTT. It specifies CASSSGQGSEKLFF.

The rearrangement links TRBV4-1 to TRBJ2-7, with D unclear. CDR1 and CDR2 from the germline V gene are MGHRA and YSYEKL. Deletions cut 2 bases from V and 2 bases from J, with 13 bases between. The CDR3 runs to 15 residues. The CDR3, as DNA: TGCGCCAGCAGCCAACCCCAAGTGCATCCCTACGAGCAGTACTTC. Translating gives CASSQPQVHPYEQYF.